This T cell receptor (beta chain) was sequenced during a study of shared clonotypes between healthy human individuals. Donors comprised healthy HIV-negative adults lacking recent acute infections or vaccinations. Profiling relied on immunoSEQ multiplex PCR, and the TCRdb table lists in-frame clones only, not all of them. The sample gives a few million clones, approximately 92% of which show up once; over 0.12% is in the top ten. CDR1 SGDLS and CDR2 YYNGEE come from the germline V gene. The CDR3 length is 17 residues. V shed 0 bases and J 4 bases; nucleotides not matched to a gene: 10. Details on this clone: What it binds is unknown.

Study-wide results and caveats: Relative to their counterparts shared across all four donors, non-shared clonotypes exhibited diminished generation probabilities. Clonotype sharing levels among donors were expected to vary with sequencing depth.

The TCR sequence derives from a man younger than 35 in good health. The material sequenced was naive CD4+ T cells sorted from blood. Subset in this sample: CD45RA+ positively selected. V gene TRBV9 combines with J gene TRBJ2-3; TRBD2 matches 8 bases. The CDR3 loop reads CASSVDARAGAADTQYF. In DNA form, the CDR3 reads TGTGCCAGCAGCGTAGATGCCCGAGCGGGAGCAGCAGATACGCAGTATTTT.